Presented here are 27 T cell receptor beta chains from one specimen sequenced in a study of PD-1 blockade in classical Hodgkin lymphoma. Following autologous stem cell transplantation, relapse occurred in every patient, and exposure to brentuximab vedotin varied. Assay used: immunoSEQ multiplex PCR; TCRdb lists only in-frame clones, some missing. Of almost 85,000 clones listed, around 90% are singletons. The specimen comprised peripheral blood mononuclear cells (PBMCs), sampled at baseline. Receptor source: a human donor with classical Hodgkin lymphoma.

The chain employs TRBV4-1 and TRBJ1-2, with D possibly matching TRBD1 (5 bases). V was pared by 0 bases and J by 5 bases, with 19 bases between. From germline, CDR1 is MGHRA and CDR2 YSYEKL. CDR3 size: 17 residues. The DNA for the CDR3 is TGCGCCAGCAGCCAAGAGAGGTCCGGGACCGATGTGTATGGCTACACCTTC. It is translated as CASSQERSGTDVYGYTF.

This chain uses TRBV14 with TRBJ2-1; D is uncertain. CDR1 is SGHDN, CDR2 FVKESK, per germline. Deletions cut 1 base from V and 0 bases from J, with 4 bases between. The CDR3 runs 14 residues. In DNA form, the CDR3 reads TGTGCCAGCAGCCAAGCGAGCTCCTACAATGAGCAGTTCTTC. It yields the protein CASSQASSYNEQFF.

The chain links TRBV27 to TRBJ1-1; 8 positions match TRBD1. The length of the CDR3 is 13 residues. The V and J ends lost 5 bases and 5 bases, in that order; junction bases with no gene match: 4. Germline V gives CDR1 MNHEY, CDR2 SMNVEV (reference sequence). The CDR3 nucleotides are TGTGCCAGCAGTCTCCAGGGGGCAACTGAAGCTTTCTTT. This gives the protein CASSLQGATEAFF.

This chain links TRBV13 with TRBJ2-5; tentatively, D is TRBD2 (5 bases). This CDR3 has 16 residues. Germline lookup yields CDR1 PRHDT and CDR2 FYEKMQ (reference sequence). V gave up 2 bases and J gave up 5 bases, with 18 bases separating them. CDR3 in DNA: TGTGCCAGCAGCTTACTGAGGACTGGGGTAATGGAGACCCAGTACTTC. It specifies CASSLLRTGVMETQYF.

The CDR3 nucleotides read TGCGCCAGCAGTGCGGGACAGGGGGCCCGTAGAAATGAGCAGTTCTTC. It translates to CASSAGQGARRNEQFF. The chain uses TRBV10-1 and TRBJ2-1, with TRBD1 identical over 12 bases. The CDR3 covers 16 residues. Trimming at V came to 4 bases and at J to 7 bases, leaving 8 bases not matched to a gene. In germline, CDR1 is WNHNN, CDR2 SYGVQD (reference sequence).

The chain couples TRBV19 to TRBJ1-1; D might be TRBD1 (5 bases). CDR1 LNHDA and CDR2 SQIVND come from the germline V gene (reference sequence). Deletions cut 8 bases from V and 4 bases from J, with 14 bases between. CDR3 length: 13 residues. Here the CDR3 reads CASRTLGGTEAFF. In nucleotides, the CDR3 is TGTGCCAGTCGGACCCTCGGGGGCACTGAAGCTTTCTTT.

The V and J genes are TRBV10-2 and TRBJ1-2; unclear D gene. This CDR3 is 15 amino acids long. The germline V gene encodes CDR1 WSHSY and CDR2 SAAADI. Trimming left V 2 bases short and J 0 bases short, with 10 bases between. CDR3 region: CASSEKGKANYGYTF. CDR3 sequence (DNA): TGCGCCAGCAGTGAGAAGGGAAAAGCTAACTATGGCTACACCTTC.

The chain carries TRBV30 and TRBJ2-1; 7 bases match TRBD2. In germline, CDR1 is GTSNPN, CDR2 SVGIG (reference sequence). The CDR3 is 15 amino acids. V was clipped by 3 bases and J by 0 bases; unmatched bases: 5. The CDR3 region is CAWRLPSGSYNEQFF. Here the CDR3 DNA reads TGTGCCTGGAGGTTGCCTAGCGGCTCCTACAATGAGCAGTTCTTC.

The chain employs TRBV7-8 and TRBJ2-7, with 7 bases matching TRBD1. Per germline, CDR1 SGHVS and CDR2 FQNEAQ. The CDR3 spans 15 residues. Trimming at V came to 6 bases and at J to 2 bases, leaving 10 bases not matched to a gene. The CDR3 spells CASRDREGTAYEQYF. The CDR3, as DNA: TGTGCCAGCAGGGACCGAGAGGGGACAGCCTACGAGCAGTACTTC.

The rearrangement joins TRBV5-1 to TRBJ1-3; D remains unclear. CDR3 size: 14 residues. The V end was cut by 0 bases, the J end by 4 bases, with 8 bases between. Germline loops: CDR1 SGHRS, CDR2 YFSETQ. CDR3 in DNA: TGCGCCAGCAGCTTGGCAGGCTACGGAAACACCATATATTTT. Amino acid sequence: CASSLAGYGNTIYF. The variable domain in full, with the rest retrieved from reference TRBV5-1 and TRBJ1-3, is KAGVTQTPRYLIKTRGQQVTLSCSPISGHRSVSWYQQTPGQGLQFLFEYFSETQRNKGNFPGRFSGRQFSNSRSEMNVSTLELGDSALYLCASSLAGYGNTIYFGEGSWLTVV.

The chain combines TRBV7-2 with TRBJ2-7, with 7 nucleotides matching TRBD1. The CDR3 has 13 amino acids. The V segment lost 4 bases and the J segment 4 bases; nucleotides outside the gene matches: 4. CDR1 SGHTA and CDR2 FQGNSA come from the germline V gene. This CDR3 reads CASSWDRFYEQYF. Here the CDR3 DNA reads TGTGCCAGCAGCTGGGACAGATTTTACGAGCAGTACTTC.

This clone was found once. The chain links TRBV2 to TRBJ2-2; 11 bases line up with TRBD1. The CDR3 has 16 residues. Per germline, CDR1 SNHLY and CDR2 FYNNEI. J lost 4 bases, V lost 7 bases, and 8 bases had no gene match. CDR3 nucleotide sequence: TGTGCCAGCATTATAGGACAGGGGGCCGGCACCGGGGAGCTGTTTTTT. Its protein product is CASIIGQGAGTGELFF.

The gene calls are TRBV7-2 and TRBJ2-1, with 8 nucleotides matching TRBD2. The ends lost 2 bases at V and 6 bases at J; junction bases unmatched: 6. The CDR3 sequence is 15 residues long. The V gene's germline CDR1 is SGHTA and CDR2 FQGNSA. CDR3 in DNA: TGTGCCAGCAGCTTAAGCGGGAGTTGGGGCAATGAGCAGTTCTTC. It translates to CASSLSGSWGNEQFF.

The J gene is TRBJ2-5, the V gene TRBV27; 12 nucleotides agree with TRBD2. The J call is uncertain, as TRBJ2-7 better fits the DNA end. This CDR3 has 15 residues. CDR1 is MNHEY, CDR2 SMNVEV, per germline (reference sequence). CDR3 sequence: CASVPRLAGAYEQYF. The CDR3 nucleotides read TGTGCCAGCGTCCCTCGACTAGCGGGAGCCTACGAGCAGTACTTC.

This clone was recorded only once. The CDR3: CAWSPDRGPYNEQFF. CDR3 nucleotides: TGTGCCTGGAGCCCTGACAGGGGGCCCTACAATGAGCAGTTCTTC. V usage is TRBV30 and J usage is TRBJ2-1; TRBD1 aligns across 10 bases. This CDR3 is built from 15 residues. V shed 3 bases, J shed 2 bases, and the junction held 4 bases outside the gene matches. CDR1 GTSNPN and CDR2 SVGIG come from the germline V gene (reference sequence).

The rearrangement joins TRBV18 to TRBJ1-4, with TRBD1 matching over 9 bases. The V gene end was trimmed by 0 bases and the J gene end by 7 bases; junction bases not matched to a gene: 3. The CDR3 spans 15 residues. CDR1 is KGHSH, CDR2 LQKENI, per germline. Here the CDR3 reads CASSPPGTGTEKLFF. DNA for the CDR3: TGTGCCAGCTCACCACCGGGGACAGGGACTGAAAAACTGTTTTTT.

This chain joins TRBV20-1 and TRBJ1-1; D remains unclear. The CDR3 is 11 amino acids. The germline V gene encodes CDR1 DFQATT and CDR2 SNEGSKA (reference sequence). The V and J ends lost 7 bases and 8 bases respectively, with 14 bases between them. The CDR3 is CSVQPLTEAFF. CDR3 DNA sequence: TGCAGTGTTCAACCCCTCACGGAAGCTTTCTTT.

This rearrangement joins TRBV6-6 to TRBJ2-1, with 8 bases identical to TRBD2. The J segment lost 3 bases and the V segment lost 0 bases, leaving 4 bases of the junction unmatched. CDR1 is MNHNY, CDR2 SVGAGI, per germline (reference sequence). The CDR3 covers 16 residues. CDR3 coding DNA: TGTGCCAGCAGTTACTCAGGTAGCGGGATCTACAATGAGCAGTTCTTC. Translating gives CASSYSGSGIYNEQFF.

V is TRBV18 and J is TRBJ1-5, with D perhaps TRBD1 (5 bases). Germline V gene lookup returns CDR1 KGHSH and CDR2 LQKENI. The CDR3 has 17 residues. Between the trimmed V and J ends, which lost 6 bases and 9 bases, there was a span of 27 bases. CDR3 residues: CASSPIDWDRRYGPQHF. CDR3 nucleotides: TGTGCCAGCTCTCCGATAGACTGGGACCGCCGGTATGGGCCCCAGCATTTT. Supplemented by reference TRBV18 and TRBJ1-5, the full variable domain reads NAGVMQNPRHLVRRRGQEARLRCSPMKGHSHVYWYRQLPEEGLKFMVYLQKENIIDESGMPKERFSAEFPKEGPSILRIQQVVRGDSAAYFCASSPIDWDRRYGPQHFGDGTRLSIL.

The chain combines TRBV7-9 with TRBJ1-1; a weak D match, TRBD1 (5 bases). The CDR3 sequence is 17 residues long. V was cut by 1 base and J by 1 base, with 16 bases left in between. Per the germline V gene, CDR1 is SEHNR and CDR2 is FQNEAQ (reference sequence). The chain's CDR3 is CASSLDISGAANTEAFF. As DNA, the CDR3 is TGTGCCAGCAGCTTAGATATAAGTGGGGCAGCGAACACTGAAGCTTTCTTT.

This chain links TRBV10-3 with TRBJ1-4; D gene uncertain. Germline V gives CDR1 ENHRY, CDR2 SYGVKD. The CDR3 spans 13 residues. V was clipped by 6 bases and J by 8 bases, with 13 bases between them. The CDR3 DNA reads as TGTGCCATCAGCTGGGCCTCTCGGGAAAAACTGTTTTTT. Translating gives CAISWASREKLFF.

As regards this clone: A read error may account for a junction end that differs from germline. The genes are TRBV7-9 and TRBJ2-1; D may be TRBD2 (5 bases). This CDR3 is built from 15 residues. Per the germline V gene, CDR1 is SEHNR and CDR2 is FQNEAQ (reference sequence). CDR3 amino acids: CASRLASGSYNEQFF. CDR3 bases: TGTGCCAGCAGGTTAGCGTCAGGCTCCTACAATGAGCAGTTCTTC.

This chain links TRBV28 with TRBJ2-5; D remains unclear. CDR1 and CDR2 from the germline V gene are MDHEN and SYDVKM. The V gene lost 6 bases and the J gene lost 9 bases, with 17 bases spanning the gap. The CDR3 has 13 amino acids. CDR3 region: CASRPPARRSQYF. CDR3 sequence (DNA): TGTGCCAGCAGGCCCCCGGCGAGAAGGTCCCAGTACTTC.

The V gene is TRBV30, the J gene TRBJ2-5; D may match TRBD1 or TRBD2 (6 bases each). The CDR3 spans 16 residues. Germline CDR1 GTSNPN, CDR2 SVGIG (reference sequence). Trimming pared 2 bases from V and 4 bases from J, leaving 20 bases between. CDR3 sequence: CAWSPGYREAGETQYF. The CDR3 DNA reads TGTGCCTGGAGTCCCGGGTACAGGGAGGCAGGAGAGACCCAGTACTTC.

The rearrangement joins TRBV5-4 to TRBJ1-2; 9 positions match TRBD1. Germline lookup yields CDR1 SGHNT and CDR2 YYREEE (reference sequence). CDR3 size: 15 residues. Unmatched junction bases numbered 4, after V lost 0 bases and J lost 4 bases. The CDR3 here is CASSLEQGASYGYTF. The CDR3, as DNA: TGTGCCAGCAGCTTGGAACAGGGGGCAAGCTATGGCTACACCTTC.

The gene calls are TRBV14 and TRBJ2-1; TRBD1 agrees at 8 bases. This CDR3 has 15 amino acids. Trimming cost V 3 bases and J 8 bases; bases outside gene matches: 9. Germline V gene sequence: CDR1 SGHDN, CDR2 FVKESK. The CDR3 sequence is CASSHPWTGKDEQFF. The CDR3 DNA reads as TGTGCCAGCAGCCATCCCTGGACAGGGAAGGATGAGCAGTTCTTC.

The chain combines TRBV15 with TRBJ1-6; a possible D gene is TRBD1 (5 bases). Germline CDR1 and CDR2: LNHNV and YYDKDF (reference sequence). CDR3 size: 15 residues. V lost 0 bases to trimming and J lost 10 bases, with 13 bases between them. The CDR3 bases are TGTGCCACCAGCAGAGAAAGGGGAGTTGGGTCACCCCTCCACTTT. Translated, it gives CATSRERGVGSPLHF.